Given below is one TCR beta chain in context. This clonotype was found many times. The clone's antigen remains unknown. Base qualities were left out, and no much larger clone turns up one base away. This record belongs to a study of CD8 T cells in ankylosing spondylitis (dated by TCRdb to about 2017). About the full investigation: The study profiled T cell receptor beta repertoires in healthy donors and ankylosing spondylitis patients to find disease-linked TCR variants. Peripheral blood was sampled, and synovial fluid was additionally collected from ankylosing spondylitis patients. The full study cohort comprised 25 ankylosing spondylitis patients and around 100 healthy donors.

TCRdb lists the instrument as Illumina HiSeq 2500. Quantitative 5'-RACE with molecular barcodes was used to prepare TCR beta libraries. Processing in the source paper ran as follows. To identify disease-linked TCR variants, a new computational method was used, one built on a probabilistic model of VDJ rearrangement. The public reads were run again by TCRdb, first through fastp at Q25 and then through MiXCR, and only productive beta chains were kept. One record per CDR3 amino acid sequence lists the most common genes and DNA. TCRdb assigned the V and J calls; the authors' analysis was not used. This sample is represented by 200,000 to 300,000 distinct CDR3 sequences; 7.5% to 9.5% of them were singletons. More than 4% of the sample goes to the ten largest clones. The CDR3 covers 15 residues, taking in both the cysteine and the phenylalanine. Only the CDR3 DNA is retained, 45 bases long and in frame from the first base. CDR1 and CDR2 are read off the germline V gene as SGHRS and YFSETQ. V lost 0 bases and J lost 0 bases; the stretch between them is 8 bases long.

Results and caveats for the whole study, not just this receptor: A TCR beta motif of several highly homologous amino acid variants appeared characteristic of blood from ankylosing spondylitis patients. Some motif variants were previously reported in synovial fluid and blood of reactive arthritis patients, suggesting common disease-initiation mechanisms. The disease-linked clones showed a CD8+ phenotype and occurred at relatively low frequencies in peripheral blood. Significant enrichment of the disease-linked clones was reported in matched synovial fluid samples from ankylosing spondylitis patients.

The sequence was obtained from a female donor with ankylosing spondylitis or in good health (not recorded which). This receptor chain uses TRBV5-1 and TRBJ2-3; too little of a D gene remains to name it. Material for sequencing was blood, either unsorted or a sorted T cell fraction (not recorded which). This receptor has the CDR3 CASSLVDFSTDTQYF. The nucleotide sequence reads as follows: TGCGCCAGCAGCTTGGTTGACTTCAGCACAGATACGCAGTATTTT.